A selection of T cell receptor beta chains follows, all from one sample in a study of T cell changes during pregnancy in multiple sclerosis. TCRdb's copy holds only in-frame clones and misses some; the assay was immunoSEQ multiplex PCR. The sample lists about 53,000 clones; around 87% were seen once. This specimen was peripheral blood, taken after pregnancy. These receptors all stem from a female donor in good health, enrolled as a control in a pregnancy study. Each CDR3 is given with its conserved first and last residue. A D gene is named only where the DNA matches it firmly. Some rows mark clone size as missing; the rest say once, few, many or name a class of expanded clone.

abundance	v_gene	j_gene	d_gene	CDR3nt	CDR3aa
few	TRBV29-1	TRBJ2-3	.	TGCAGCGGCTCCTTTCGGGGAGCTACGCAGTATTTT	CSGSFRGATQYF
.	TRBV11-2	TRBJ2-3	.	TGTGCCAGCAGCTTAGGGCTCCACGGCACAGATACGCAGTATTTT	CASSLGLHGTDTQYF
.	TRBV7-2	TRBJ2-3	.	TGTGCCAGCAGCCGGACAGATACGCAGTATTTT	CASSRTDTQYF
.	TRBV5-6	TRBJ2-5	.	TGTGCCAGCAGCGCGAGCAGGGAAGAGACCCAGTACTTC	CASSASREETQYF
.	TRBV5-4	TRBJ2-3	TRBD2	TGTGCCAGCAGCTTGGTAGGTCTAGCGGTGAGCACAGATACGCAGTATTTT	CASSLVGLAVSTDTQYF
.	TRBV5-4	TRBJ1-1	TRBD1	TGTGCCAGCAGCTCCAGACAGGGAGAGGGCACTGAAGCTTTCTTT	CASSSRQGEGTEAFF
.	TRBV25-1	TRBJ1-1	.	TGTGCCAGCAGGGGACAAAAGGGCATAGAAGCTTTCTTT	CASRGQKGIEAFF
.	TRBV5-1	TRBJ2-7	TRBD1	TGCGCCAGCAGCTCGACAGGACAGGGAGCCTACGAGCAGTACTTC	CASSSTGQGAYEQYF
.	TRBV10-3	TRBJ2-5	.	TGTGCCATCAGTGGACCCGCGGCGGGCCGACAAGAGACCCAGTACTTC	CAISGPAAGRQETQYF
.	TRBV7-9	TRBJ1-4	TRBD1	TGTGCCAGCAGGTGGGACAGGGGAGGAGAAAAACTGTTTTTT	CASRWDRGGEKLFF
.	TRBV5-1	TRBJ2-5	.	TGCGCCAGCAGCTTGGGCCCTTTTCGGGGGGCTAGGGAGACCCAGTACTTC	CASSLGPFRGARETQYF
.	TRBV7-9	TRBJ1-1	.	TGTGCCAGCAGCCAATCGCGGGCCCGGGGAGTGAACACTGAAGCTTTCTTT	CASSQSRARGVNTEAFF
.	TRBV9	TRBJ2-3	.	TGTGCCAGCAGCGTAGACCTCCTGCGAGATACGCAGTATTTT	CASSVDLLRDTQYF
.	TRBV7-9	TRBJ2-2	TRBD2	TGTGCCAGCAGCCGCGGACTAGCGGGAAGTTACACCGGGGAGCTGTTTTTT	CASSRGLAGSYTGELFF
.	TRBV5-6	TRBJ2-7	.	TGTGCCAGCACCCCACGGTTGGGGCCCTACGAGCAGTACTTC	CASTPRLGPYEQYF
.	TRBV4-1	TRBJ2-1	.	TGCGCCAGCAGCCCAAAGGACAGTGGCGGGTTAAACAATGAGCAGTTCTTC	CASSPKDSGGLNNEQFF
.	TRBV9	TRBJ2-2	.	TGTGCCAGCAGCGTTACAGAGAACACCGGGGAGCTGTTTTTT	CASSVTENTGELFF
once	TRBV25-1	TRBJ1-1	.	TGTGCCAGCAGTGAATATATTCCGGGAGGGGACTCTGAAGCTTTCTTT	CASSEYIPGGDSEAFF
.	TRBV7-3	TRBJ2-7	.	TGTGCCAGCAGCTTAACGAGGAGCGAGCAGTACTTC	CASSLTRSEQYF
.	TRBV2	TRBJ2-1	TRBD2	TGTGCCAGCATGAATCGGCGGGAGTCGAAGTTCTTC	CASMNRRESKFF
.	TRBV6-7	TRBJ2-7	TRBD1	TGTGCCAGCAGGGGAAACCGGGACAGTTACTACGAGCAGTACTTC	CASRGNRDSYYEQYF
.	TRBV10-1	TRBJ2-3	TRBD2	TGCGCCAGCAGTGAGTCGACTAGCGGGAGGACAGATACGCAGTATTTT	CASSESTSGRTDTQYF
.	TRBV9	TRBJ1-6	.	TGTGCCAGCAGCCCCCGCGGAGGGAATTCACCCCTCCACTTT	CASSPRGGNSPLHF
.	TRBV12-5	TRBJ1-1	TRBD1	TGTGCTAGTGGCCTCCGACAGGGGGCCTTCGGTGAAGCTTTCTTT	CASGLRQGAFGEAFF
.	TRBV7-7	TRBJ1-5	.	TGTGCCAGCGTAGGGGATCAGCCCCAGCATTTT	CASVGDQPQHF
.	TRBV7-9	TRBJ2-7	.	TGTGCCAGCAGCACCCCACCCCCAGGGGCCTACGAGCAGTACTTC	CASSTPPPGAYEQYF
.	TRBV5-1	TRBJ2-7	.	TGCGCCAGCAGCTTCATTCGGGGAGCGGACTACGAGCAGTACTTC	CASSFIRGADYEQYF
few	TRBV5-1	TRBJ2-3	TRBD2	TGCGCCAGCAGCTTGGAGAGACTAGCCGGGGATACGCAGTATTTT	CASSLERLAGDTQYF
.	TRBV5-4	TRBJ2-7	TRBD1	TGTGCCAGCAGCCCGGGGACAGTTGCCCCCGAGCAGTACTTC	CASSPGTVAPEQYF
.	TRBV4-3	TRBJ2-3	.	TGCGCCAGCAGCCAAGATTGGACGGGGTCAGATACGCAGTATTTT	CASSQDWTGSDTQYF
.	TRBV10-3	TRBJ2-5	TRBD2	TGTGCCGCCAAGGCAGGACTAGCGGGAGGGTCCCAGGAGACCCAGTACTTC	CAAKAGLAGGSQETQYF
.	TRBV12-5	TRBJ2-7	.	TGTGCTAGTGGTCCCGTAACCTACGAGCAGTACTTC	CASGPVTYEQYF
once	TRBV5-1	TRBJ2-1	TRBD2	TGCGCCAGCAGCTTGGCGCCCCCCTCTAGCGGGGGGTCGTACAATGAGCAGTTCTTC	CASSLAPPSSGGSYNEQFF
.	TRBV18	TRBJ2-3	.	TGTGCCAGCTCACCGGGCCCAGATACGCAGTATTTT	CASSPGPDTQYF
.	TRBV11-3	TRBJ2-3	.	TGTGCCAGCAGCTTAGTTCCCTCAGATACGCAGTATTTT	CASSLVPSDTQYF
.	TRBV4-2	TRBJ2-7	TRBD2	TGTGCCAGCAGCCAACGAACGGGAGGGTACGAGCAGTACTTC	CASSQRTGGYEQYF
.	TRBV4-1	TRBJ2-4	.	TGCGCCAGCAGCTTCTGGCCCCTAGCCAAAAACATTCAGTACTTC	CASSFWPLAKNIQYF
.	TRBV2	TRBJ2-2	.	TGTGCCAGCAGTGCCTTTCAACTGGGGGAGCTGTTTTTT	CASSAFQLGELFF
once	TRBV6-6	TRBJ1-4	.	TGTGCCAGTAGACAGCCTAATGAAAAACTGTTTTTT	CASRQPNEKLFF
.	TRBV28	TRBJ1-1	.	TGTGCCAGCAGTCTGCGAGGGGCGGGGTCGAGCACTGAAGCTTTCTTT	CASSLRGAGSSTEAFF
large	TRBV28	TRBJ1-5	.	TGTGCCAGCAGCCGCGGTTACAATCAGCCCCAGCATTTT	CASSRGYNQPQHF
.	TRBV5-1	TRBJ2-7	.	TGCGCCAGCAGCTTGAGACAGCCGTACGAGCAGTACTTC	CASSLRQPYEQYF
.	TRBV10-3	TRBJ2-7	.	TGTGCCATCAGTGGCGGGGCCACCCCTCACGAGCAGTACTTC	CAISGGATPHEQYF
.	TRBV6-4	TRBJ2-3	.	TGTGCCAGCAGTGAAAGGGGCGGGGAAGATACGCAGTATTTT	CASSERGGEDTQYF
.	TRBV7-2	TRBJ2-3	.	TGTGCCAGCAGCTTAGGTAACAGTTTCAGCACAGATACGCAGTATTTT	CASSLGNSFSTDTQYF
.	TRBV10-3	TRBJ2-7	TRBD1	TGTGCCATCATGCAGGGGGTCGAGCAGTACTTC	CAIMQGVEQYF
.	TRBV4-3	TRBJ1-2	.	TGCGCCAGCAGCCAAGCCCCGGGGAGGGATGGCTACACCTTC	CASSQAPGRDGYTF
.	TRBV30	TRBJ2-6	.	TGTGCCTGGAGCGTACAAACTGGGGCCAACGTCCTGACTTTC	CAWSVQTGANVLTF
.	TRBV2	TRBJ1-4	TRBD1	TGTGCCAGCAGAGATCAGGGGGCGATCGATGAAAAACTGTTTTTT	CASRDQGAIDEKLFF
.	TRBV29-1	TRBJ1-1	TRBD1	TGCAGCGTTCCAGGGGGGCTCAACACTGAAGCTTTCTTT	CSVPGGLNTEAFF
.	TRBV6-1	TRBJ2-1	TRBD2	TGTGCCAGCAGTGAAAGTAGCGGGGGATCAAGTGAGCAGTTCTTC	CASSESSGGSSEQFF
.	TRBV2	TRBJ2-1	TRBD2	TGTGCCAGCAGAGGACTAGCGGGGGGGTCCTACAATGAGCAGTTCTTC	CASRGLAGGSYNEQFF
.	TRBV19	TRBJ1-5	TRBD1	TGTGCCAGTAGGTTCCGGGACAGGGGACGAAATCAGCCCCAGCATTTT	CASRFRDRGRNQPQHF
.	TRBV19	TRBJ2-7	.	TGTGCCACCCGGGACATCACCTACGAGCAGTACTTC	CATRDITYEQYF